One T cell receptor (beta chain) is described in this entry. Its antigen is undetermined. 13 Jbeta primers and 60 Vbeta primers were used for the PCR. Here immunoSEQ multiplex PCR was the method, and the copy in TCRdb shows in-frame clones only, minus some. This sample carries 45,000 to 55,000 clones, with 26% going to the ten biggest clones. With 2 bases clipped from V and 7 bases from J, the junction kept 9 bases outside the gene matches. The CDR3 length is 16 residues. The germline gives CDR1 SGHVS, CDR2 FQNEAQ. The sample is drawn from a study of cytomegalovirus exposure and HLA in healthy donors. Across the whole study: In an earlier analysis, some 110 million unique TCR beta sequences were found from 150 million to 200 million T cells. Study-level points and caveats: Productive status was seen about 90% or about 30% of the time for most TCR beta V segments in an earlier analysis. Later on, a genetic analysis was performed. It linked a missense variant in DCLRE1C with V- and J-gene trimming of TCR beta. The HLA-A and HLA-B alleles of most subjects were reportedly predicted accurately from TCR beta sequences.

The chain carries TRBV7-8 and TRBJ2-1; 9 nucleotides agree with TRBD2. The source material was PBMCs. This TCR was recovered from a man between 35 and 55 years old in good health and CMV-seropositive. The CDR3 region is CASSLWAGGPRNEQFF. The CDR3 nucleotides are TGTGCCAGCAGCTTATGGGCGGGAGGGCCGAGGAATGAGCAGTTCTTC.